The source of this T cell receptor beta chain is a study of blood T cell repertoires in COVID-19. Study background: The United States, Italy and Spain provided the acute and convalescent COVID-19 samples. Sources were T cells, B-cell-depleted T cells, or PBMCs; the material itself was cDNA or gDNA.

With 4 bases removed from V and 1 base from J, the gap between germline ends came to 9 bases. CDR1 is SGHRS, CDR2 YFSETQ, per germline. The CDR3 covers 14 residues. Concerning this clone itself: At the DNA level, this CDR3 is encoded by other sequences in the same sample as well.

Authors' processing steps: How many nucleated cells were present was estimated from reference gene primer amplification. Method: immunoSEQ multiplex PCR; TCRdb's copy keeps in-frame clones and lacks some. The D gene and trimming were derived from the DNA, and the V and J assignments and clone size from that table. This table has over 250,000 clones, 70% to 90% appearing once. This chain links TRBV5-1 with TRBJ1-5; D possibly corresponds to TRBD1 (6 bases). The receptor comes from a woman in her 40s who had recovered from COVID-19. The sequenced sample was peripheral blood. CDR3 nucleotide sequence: TGCGCCAGCAGCCCCGGACAGAGCAATCAGCCCCAGCATTTT. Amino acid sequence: CASSPGQSNQPQHF.